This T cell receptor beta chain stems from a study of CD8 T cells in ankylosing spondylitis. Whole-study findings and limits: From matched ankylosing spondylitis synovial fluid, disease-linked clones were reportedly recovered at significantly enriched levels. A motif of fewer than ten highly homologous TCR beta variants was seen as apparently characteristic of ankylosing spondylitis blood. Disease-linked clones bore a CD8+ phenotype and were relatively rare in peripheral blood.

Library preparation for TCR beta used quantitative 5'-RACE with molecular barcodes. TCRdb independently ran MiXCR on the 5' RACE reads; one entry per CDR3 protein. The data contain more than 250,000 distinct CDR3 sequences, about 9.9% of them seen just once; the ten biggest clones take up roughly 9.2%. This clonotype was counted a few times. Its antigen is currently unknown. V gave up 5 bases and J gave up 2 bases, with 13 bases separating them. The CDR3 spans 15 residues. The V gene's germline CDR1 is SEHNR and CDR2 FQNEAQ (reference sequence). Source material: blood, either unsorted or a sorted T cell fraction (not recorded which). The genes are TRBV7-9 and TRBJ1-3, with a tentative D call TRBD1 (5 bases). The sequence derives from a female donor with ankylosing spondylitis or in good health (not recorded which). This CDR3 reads CASSPVMGAGNTIYF. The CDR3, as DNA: TGTGCCAGCAGCCCCGTAATGGGGGCTGGAAACACCATATATTTT.